This T cell receptor (beta chain) was identified during a study of T cells in Graves' hyperthyroidism and ophthalmopathy. TCR beta CDR3 regions were amplified from RNA transcripts. HTBI primers drove first-round RT-PCR of the TCR CDR3. Using its own MiXCR run on the multiplex PCR reads, TCRdb lists one record per CDR3 protein. Here the sample spans a few hundred thousand distinct CDR3 sequences, around 42% being singletons. Overall study results and limits: From stable hyperthyroidism, ophthalmopathy was separated by a 13 V-J model.

V shed 11 bases, J shed 1 base, and the junction held 5 bases outside the gene matches. From germline, CDR1 is SGHTA and CDR2 FQGNSA. The CDR3 loop spans 13 amino acids. A note on this clonotype: Its antigen is still unknown.

Input material: peripheral blood or thyroid tissue (not recorded which). V and J are TRBV7-2 and TRBJ2-5; TRBD2 aligns across 9 bases. This TCR was sampled from a woman under 30 with Graves' hyperthyroidism. CDR3 amino acids: CAGSTSGQETQYF. The CDR3 bases are TGTGCCGGTTCGACTAGCGGCCAAGAGACCCAGTACTTC. The full variable domain, rest sourced from reference TRBV7-2 and TRBJ2-5, is GAGVSQSPSNKVTEKGKDVELRCDPISGHTALYWYRQSLGQGLEFLIYFQGNSAPDKSGLPSDRFSAERTGGSVSTLTIQRTQQEDSAVYLCAGSTSGQETQYFGPGTRLLVL.